This TCR beta chain derives from a study of CD8+ T cells in alopecia areata (dated by TCRdb to 2016 to 2019). Context from the whole study: Treated patients were enrolled in an open-label pilot trial of oral tofacitinib at 5 to 10 mg twice daily for moderate-to-severe alopecia areata. Tofacitinib was given for 6 to 18 months, followed by 6 months of follow-up off drug to assess delayed response and recurrence. In both human patients and the C3H/HeJ mouse model, the study applied high-throughput TCRbeta sequencing to look at T cell clonal expansion in alopecia areata. On the human side, TCRbeta sequencing was run on scalp tissue and on sorted CD4+ and CD8+ peripheral blood T cells from healthy controls and from alopecia areata patients with either patchy or totalis/universalis disease. Biopsies were taken from tofacitinib-treated patients at baseline and at 4 and 24 weeks of treatment, and a later scalp biopsy was taken in several of the tofacitinib-treated patients. Scalp clonality was compared among normal scalp (n=4), patchy alopecia areata scalp (n=8), and alopecia totalis/universalis scalp (n=8). RNA came from the PAXgene miRNA kit for fixed scalp, the miRNeasy kit for PBMCs, and the RNeasy kit for mouse skin. TCRbeta CDR3 regions were amplified by immunoSEQ multiplex PCR with 35 Vbeta forward and 13 Jbeta reverse primers. Study-wide findings and limitations: Resident alphabeta T cells in normal human skin are also sequenced, complicating scalp TCR repertoire analysis, unlike mouse skin dominated by gammadelta T cells. Lesional scalp, especially in alopecia totalis/universalis, showed higher clonality and more expanded CD8+ clones than normal scalp, suggesting antigenic drive. Compared with mice, TCR sequences shared between patients were less clear, possibly partly because of HLA diversity across the patient population.

As to this clone: Which antigen it targets is not known. Qualities for individual bases were not recorded, and no much larger clone is one base off.

This specimen's time point label, interpreted: baseline before oral tofacitinib. From alopecia areata patients, peripheral blood was collected along with lesional scalp punch biopsies. PBMCs were separated by density centrifugation and stained for CD3, CD4 and CD8, after which CD4+ and CD8+ T cells were sorted on a FACSAria. The method behind the library was the immunoSEQ multiplex PCR assay. RNA was extracted from all samples and reverse transcribed into cDNA as template for TCR sequencing. First-strand cDNA was synthesized with SuperScript III using a 2:1 mix of oligo-dT and random hexamers. Amplification bias was assessed with a synthetic immune receptor repertoire, and residual bias was removed computationally. From the authors' description of their analysis: After raw reads were preprocessed to remove errors, the CDR3 was defined following IMGT conventions as running from the conserved cysteine to phenylalanine. Clonality was computed as 1 minus the Shannon entropy, with the entropy normalized by log2 of the number of productive unique TCRs. CD4 or CD8 identity of scalp clones was inferred by cross-referencing scalp TCRbeta sequences with sorted blood CD4 and CD8 repertoires. TCRdb re-hosts the immuneACCESS table, in-frame sequences only. Its copies lack some clones; in the studies checked, an unresolved V gene accounts for under half of them, and the cause for the rest is not known. That table gives V, J and clone size, and the DNA gave D and trimming. Present in this sample are approximately 180,000 clones, 59% of which were seen just once. The ten largest clones represent about 15% of the sample.

Including cysteine and phenylalanine, the CDR3 has 12 amino acids. Kept here is only the CDR3 DNA, which spans 36 bases and is read in frame from base 1. As encoded in the germline V gene, CDR1 is SGHTA while CDR2 is FQGNSA. The trim is 1 base for V and 9 bases for J, with a gap of 7 bases between the germline ends. The sample in question was CD4+ T cells sorted from blood, obtained at week 0. The receptor chain draws on TRBV7-2 and TRBJ1-5; the D gene is unclear. This sequence originates from a human donor with alopecia areata. CDR3 protein: CASSLGARPQHF. The DNA reads TGTGCCAGCAGCTTAGGGGCCCGGCCCCAGCATTTT.